This section outlines one T cell receptor beta chain sequence together with its context. Its antigen is as yet unknown. The data were obtained in a study of response to subunit inactivated influenza vaccine. Study findings and constraints: After each seasonal influenza vaccination, few new T cells are recruited, the authors suggested.

TCRdb reprocessed the RT-PCR reads with MiXCR, giving one entry per CDR3 protein. The sample gives over 750,000 distinct CDR3 sequences, 21% of which show up once; roughly 10% is in the top ten. Germline CDR1 is MDHEN and CDR2 is SYDVKM. This CDR3 has 12 amino acids. V lost 3 bases, J lost 10 bases, and 10 bases lay in between. The TCR sequence derives from a man aged 50-60 years who received an inactivated influenza vaccine. The J gene is TRBJ2-1, the V gene TRBV28; unclear D gene. Sequenced here: PBMCs from blood, sampled 5 days after vaccination. CDR3 coding DNA: TGTGCCAGCAGTTTTCTCGCGCGGGAGCAGTTCTTC. Its translation is CASSFLAREQFF.